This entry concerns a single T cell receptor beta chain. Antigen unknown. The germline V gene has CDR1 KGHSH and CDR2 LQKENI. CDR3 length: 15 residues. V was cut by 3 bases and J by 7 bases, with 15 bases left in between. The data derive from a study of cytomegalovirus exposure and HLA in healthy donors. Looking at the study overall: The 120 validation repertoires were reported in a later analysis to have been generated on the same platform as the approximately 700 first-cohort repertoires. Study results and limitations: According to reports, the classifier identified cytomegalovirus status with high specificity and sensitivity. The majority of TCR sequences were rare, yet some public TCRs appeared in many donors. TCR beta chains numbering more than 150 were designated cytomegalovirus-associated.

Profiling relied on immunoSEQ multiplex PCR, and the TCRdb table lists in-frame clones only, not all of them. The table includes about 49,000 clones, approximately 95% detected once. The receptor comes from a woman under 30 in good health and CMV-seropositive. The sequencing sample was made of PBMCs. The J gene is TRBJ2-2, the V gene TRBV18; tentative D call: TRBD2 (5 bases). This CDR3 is CASSPLLGIGGELFF. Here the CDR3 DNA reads TGTGCCAGCTCACCCCTACTAGGAATCGGCGGGGAGCTGTTTTTT.